One and the same sample provided the 2 T cell receptor beta chains below, sequenced in a study of blood T cell repertoires in COVID-19. Produced via immunoSEQ multiplex PCR; TCRdb's table is partial and in-frame only. Of about 74,000 clones listed, more than 75% were seen once; the top ten hold roughly 1.5%. The sample was peripheral blood. These receptors came from a man aged 50 to 59 with acute or convalescent COVID-19.

This clone was seen a handful of times. CDR3 coding DNA: TGTGCCAGCAGCCAAGAATTGCCAGGCACCTATAATTCACCCCTCCACTTT. Translating gives CASSQELPGTYNSPLHF. The chain combines TRBV4-2 with TRBJ1-6, with D unresolved. The CDR3 spans 17 residues. The germline gives CDR1 LGHNA, CDR2 YNFKEQ. The germline V and J ends were trimmed by 0 bases and 2 bases, with 11 bases remaining between them.

The V call is TRBV19, the J call TRBJ1-2; 7 bases match TRBD1. V shed 0 bases, J shed 4 bases, and the junction held 5 bases outside the gene matches. The CDR3 runs 15 residues. Looked up from germline, CDR1 is LNHDA and CDR2 is SQIVND (reference sequence). The CDR3 coding sequence is TGTGCCAGTAGTATAGATCACGGGACAGTCTATGGCTACACCTTC. This sequence encodes CASSIDHGTVYGYTF. Full variable domain (outside the CDR3, taken from reference TRBV19 and TRBJ1-2): DGGITQSPKYLFRKEGQNVTLSCEQNLNHDAMYWYRQDPGQGLRLIYYSQIVNDFQKGDIAEGYSVSREKKESFPLTVTSAQKNPTAFYLCASSIDHGTVYGYTFGSGTRLTVV.